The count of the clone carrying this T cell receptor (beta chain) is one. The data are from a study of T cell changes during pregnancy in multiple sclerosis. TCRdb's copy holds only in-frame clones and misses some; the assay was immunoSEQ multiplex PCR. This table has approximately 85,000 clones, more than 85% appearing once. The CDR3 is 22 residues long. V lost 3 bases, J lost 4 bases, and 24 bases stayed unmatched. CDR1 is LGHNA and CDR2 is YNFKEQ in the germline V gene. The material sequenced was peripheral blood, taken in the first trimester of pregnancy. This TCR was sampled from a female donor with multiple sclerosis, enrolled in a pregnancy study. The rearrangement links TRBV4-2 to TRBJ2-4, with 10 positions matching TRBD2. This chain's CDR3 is CASSHLGGGPPAGGPRKNIQYF. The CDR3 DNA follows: TGTGCCAGCAGCCATCTCGGCGGGGGCCCTCCAGCGGGAGGGCCAAGGAAAAACATTCAGTACTTC.